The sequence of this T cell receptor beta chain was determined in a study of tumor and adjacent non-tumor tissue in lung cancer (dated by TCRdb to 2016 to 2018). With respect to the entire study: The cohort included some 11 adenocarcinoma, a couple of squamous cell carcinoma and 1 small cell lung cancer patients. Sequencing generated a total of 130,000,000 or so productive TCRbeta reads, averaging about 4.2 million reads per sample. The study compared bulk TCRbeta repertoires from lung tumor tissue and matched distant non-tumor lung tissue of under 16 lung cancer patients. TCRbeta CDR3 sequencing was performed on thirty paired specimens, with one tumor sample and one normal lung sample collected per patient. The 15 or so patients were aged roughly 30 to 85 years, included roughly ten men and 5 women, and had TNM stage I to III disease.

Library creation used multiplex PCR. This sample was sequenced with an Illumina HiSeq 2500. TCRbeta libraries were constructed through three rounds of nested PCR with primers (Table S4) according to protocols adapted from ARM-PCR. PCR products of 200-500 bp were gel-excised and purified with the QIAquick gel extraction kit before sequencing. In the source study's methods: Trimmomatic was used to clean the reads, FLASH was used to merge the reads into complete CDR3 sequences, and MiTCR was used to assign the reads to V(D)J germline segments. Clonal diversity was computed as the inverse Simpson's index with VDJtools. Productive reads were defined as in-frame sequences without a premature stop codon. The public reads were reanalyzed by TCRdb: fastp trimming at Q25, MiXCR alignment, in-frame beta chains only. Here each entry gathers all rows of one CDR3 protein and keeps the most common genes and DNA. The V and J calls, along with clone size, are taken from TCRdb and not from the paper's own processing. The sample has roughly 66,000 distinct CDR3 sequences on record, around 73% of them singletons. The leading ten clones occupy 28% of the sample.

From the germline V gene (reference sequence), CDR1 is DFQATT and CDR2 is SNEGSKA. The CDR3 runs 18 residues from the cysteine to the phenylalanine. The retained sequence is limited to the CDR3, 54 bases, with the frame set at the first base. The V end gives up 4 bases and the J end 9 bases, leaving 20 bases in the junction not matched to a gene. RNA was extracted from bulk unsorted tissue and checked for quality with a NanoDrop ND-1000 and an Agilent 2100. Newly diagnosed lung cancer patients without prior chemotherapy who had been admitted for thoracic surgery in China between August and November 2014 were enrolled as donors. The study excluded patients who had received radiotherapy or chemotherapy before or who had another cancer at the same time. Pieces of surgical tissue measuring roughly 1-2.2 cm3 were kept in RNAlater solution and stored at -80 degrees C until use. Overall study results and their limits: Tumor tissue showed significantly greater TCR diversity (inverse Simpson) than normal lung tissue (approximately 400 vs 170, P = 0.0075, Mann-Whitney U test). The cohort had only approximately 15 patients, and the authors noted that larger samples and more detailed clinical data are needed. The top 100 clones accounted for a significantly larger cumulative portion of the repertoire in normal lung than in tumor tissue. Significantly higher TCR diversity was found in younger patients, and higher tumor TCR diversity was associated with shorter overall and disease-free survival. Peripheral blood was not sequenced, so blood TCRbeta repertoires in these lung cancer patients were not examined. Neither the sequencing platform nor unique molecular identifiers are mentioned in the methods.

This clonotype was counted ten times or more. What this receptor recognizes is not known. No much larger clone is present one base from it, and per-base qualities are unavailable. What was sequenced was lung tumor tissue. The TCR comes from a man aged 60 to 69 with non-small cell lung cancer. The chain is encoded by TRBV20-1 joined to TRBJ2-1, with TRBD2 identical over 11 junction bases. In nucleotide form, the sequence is TGCAGTGCTATTTCCCCCCTCGGACTTAGCGGGAGGGCTTTTGAGCAGTTCTTC. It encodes CSAISPLGLSGRAFEQFF.